These T cell receptor beta chains were read from a single sample in a study of T cell responses to AZD1222 COVID-19 vaccine. Clones were sequenced by immunoSEQ multiplex PCR, and TCRdb holds only the in-frame ones, with some missing. The table shows about 180,000 clones, with almost 90% occurring only once. Sequenced here: peripheral blood, sampled 28 days after the second AZD1222 dose. The receptors come from an adult who received the AZD1222 COVID-19 vaccine. CDR3s include the opening cysteine and the closing phenylalanine or tryptophan. The D gene is left open where the match is weak. Clone size is not always given. Where it is, it says once, few, many or a class for expanded clones.

TRBV9,NA,NA,TRBJ2-4,TGTGCCAGCAGCGTAGCTACGGACGTGGATCCGAACATTCAGTACTTC,CASSVATDVDPNIQYF
TRBV4-1,NA,NA,TRBJ2-5,TGCGCCAGCAGCCAAGTCGGTCTAGCTTCAGAGACCCAGTACTTC,CASSQVGLASETQYF
TRBV5-8,TRBD1,NA,TRBJ1-5,TGTGCCAGCAGCGTGGGGACAGGTCGTAGCAATCAGCCCCAGCATTTT,CASSVGTGRSNQPQHF
TRBV7-2,NA,NA,TRBJ1-2,TGTGCCAGCAGCTTAGACGGCGGTACCTATGGTGGCTACACCTTC,CASSLDGGTYGGYTF
TRBV19,TRBD1,NA,TRBJ2-5,TGTGCCAGTAGTATACAGGGGGTTCGAGAGACCCAGTACTTC,CASSIQGVRETQYF
TRBV5-6,NA,NA,TRBJ2-7,TGTGCCAGCAGCTTGACTGGCGAGCAGTACTTC,CASSLTGEQYF
TRBV7-3,NA,NA,TRBJ1-5,TGTGCCAGCAGCTTGGGCCCCAATCAGCCCCAGCATTTT,CASSLGPNQPQHF
TRBV5-1,TRBD1,NA,TRBJ1-3,TGCGCCAGCAGCTTGGCGGTGGGACAGGGGTTCTCTGGAAACACCATATATTTT,CASSLAVGQGFSGNTIYF
TRBV6-6,TRBD2,NA,TRBJ2-3,TGTGCCAGCAGGATGACTAGCGGGGGGGCCGAGGATACGCAGTATTTT,CASRMTSGGAEDTQYF
TRBV6-4,TRBD2,NA,TRBJ2-2,TGTGCCAGCAGCCCCCCCGGGAGGGTTCAGGTCACCGGGGAGCTGTTTTTT,CASSPPGRVQVTGELFF
TRBV7-2,NA,once,TRBJ2-5,TGTGCCAGCAGCTTAGTTAGAGGGCCCCAAGAGACCCAGTACTTC,CASSLVRGPQETQYF
TRBV18,TRBD1,NA,TRBJ2-7,TGTGCCAGCTCACGGCAAGGGACAGGGTACTACGAGCAGTACTTC,CASSRQGTGYYEQYF
TRBV27,TRBD2,NA,TRBJ2-1,TGTGCCAGCAGTTCAAGCGGGGGGGCCGTTGGTGAGCAGTTCTTC,CASSSSGGAVGEQFF
TRBV11-2,NA,NA,TRBJ1-4,TGTGCCAGCAGCTTCTCGAGAGGGGCTGAAAAACTGTTTTTT,CASSFSRGAEKLFF
TRBV30,NA,NA,TRBJ2-5,TGTGCCTGGAAACAGAGAGAGACCCAGTACTTC,CAWKQRETQYF
TRBV4-1,NA,NA,TRBJ1-4,TGCGCCAGCAGCCAGATGGACAGACCTAATGAAAAACTGTTTTTT,CASSQMDRPNEKLFF
TRBV19,NA,NA,TRBJ1-3,TGTGCCAGTAGTTCTTATGATGCGGGAAACACCATATATTTT,CASSSYDAGNTIYF
TRBV4-1,NA,NA,TRBJ1-1,TGCGCCAGCAGCCAAGATCTGACTGCCGAAGCTTTCTTT,CASSQDLTAEAFF
TRBV7-3,NA,NA,TRBJ2-1,TGTGCCAGCAGCTTATCGGCGGGGTCGTACAATGAGCAGTTCTTC,CASSLSAGSYNEQFF
TRBV10-3,NA,NA,TRBJ1-5,TGTGCCATCAGTGAGTCGACAAGTCAACAGCCCCAGCATTTT,CAISESTSQQPQHF